A selection of T cell receptor beta chains follows, all from one sample in a study of CD8 T cells in ankylosing spondylitis. TCRdb recomputed calls from the 5' RACE reads with MiXCR, one row per CDR3 protein. The table includes 350,000 or so distinct CDR3 sequences, over 12% detected once. Sequencing used blood, either unsorted or a sorted T cell fraction (not recorded which). The receptor set was obtained from a male donor with ankylosing spondylitis or in good health (not recorded which). Both conserved end residues are part of each CDR3.

V gene,J gene,CDR3 protein
TRBV5-1,TRBJ2-7,CASAYRAQGEEQYF
TRBV2,TRBJ2-7,CASTTAYEQYF
TRBV2,TRBJ2-7,CASTGQGYEQYF
TRBV12-3/TRBV12-4,TRBJ2-7,CASSLAGLASYEQYF
TRBV12-3/TRBV12-4,TRBJ2-1,CASDKEGYNEQFF
TRBV5-1,TRBJ2-7,CASSLDWSSYEQYF
TRBV28,TRBJ2-3,CASSPDRGADTQYF
TRBV12-3/TRBV12-4,TRBJ2-1,CASSLRGAGNEQFF
TRBV7-6,TRBJ2-3,CASSLRSGSTDTQYF
TRBV19,TRBJ2-1,CASKGDRGYNEQFF
TRBV5-1,TRBJ2-2,CASSPSGQGRTGELFF
TRBV5-1,TRBJ2-7,CASSWLTGREQYF
TRBV29-1,TRBJ2-5,CSVETGRETQYF
TRBV27,TRBJ1-1,CASSPTGLRTEAFF
TRBV12-3/TRBV12-4,TRBJ1-2,CAIRRAGRLSYGYTF
TRBV2,TRBJ1-1,CASSEEANTEAFF
TRBV18,TRBJ2-7,CASSPGITLSEQYF
TRBV29-1,TRBJ2-7,CSVGSSSYEQYF
TRBV6-2/TRBV6-3,TRBJ2-1,CASTTAGTPQGQFF
TRBV7-9,TRBJ2-1,CASSRGGPSYNEQFF
TRBV9,TRBJ2-7,CASSPGLAGGGEQYF
TRBV20-1,TRBJ2-4,CSARGRGANIQYF
TRBV7-9,TRBJ1-2,CASSLDVGGLRVNTF
TRBV20-1,TRBJ1-6,CSASGGNNSPLHF
TRBV5-1,TRBJ1-2,CASSFPGQGYGYTF
TRBV12-3/TRBV12-4,TRBJ2-1,CASSLDTGSYNEQFF
TRBV10-2,TRBJ1-2,CASSERQGVEVNYGYTF
TRBV29-1,TRBJ2-3,CSALRGAGGPDTQYF
TRBV6-5,TRBJ2-6,CASSYSWSSGANVLTF
TRBV7-8,TRBJ2-1,CASSWLRTGKNEQFF
TRBV14,TRBJ2-3,CASSRGFTDTQYF
TRBV27,TRBJ1-5,CASRKGYNQPQHF
TRBV2,TRBJ2-7,CASSVDRGRGEQYF
TRBV20-1,TRBJ2-3,CSAPIAVRDTQYF
TRBV5-1,TRBJ2-7,CASSFGPSGSYEQYF
TRBV6-1,TRBJ2-7,CAISSVNSYEQYF
TRBV7-9,TRBJ1-4,CASSPGTGSEKLFF
TRBV10-3,TRBJ2-1,CAIRGQGEKNEQFF
TRBV29-1,TRBJ2-7,CSVEDQVSYEQYF
TRBV9,TRBJ2-7,CASSVGRWGYEQYF
TRBV7-6,TRBJ1-5,CASSLEASQPQHF
TRBV7-8,TRBJ2-7,CASSSRDSSYEQYF
TRBV20-1,TRBJ2-5,CSASGQGRQVETQYF
TRBV5-1,TRBJ2-1,CASTHGTGVNEQFF
TRBV20-1,TRBJ2-7,CSARGAWAWDEQYF
TRBV11-2,TRBJ2-3,CASSLLGPNTDTQYF
TRBV7-9,TRBJ2-1,CASSPHSGYLNEQFF
TRBV10-3,TRBJ2-7,CAISESLTGTTLGYEQYF
TRBV7-2,TRBJ2-3,CASSLYSMTSGGHTQYF
TRBV18,TRBJ1-4,CASSPGGSATNEKLFF
TRBV3-1,TRBJ1-1,CASSPPTLNTEAFF
TRBV30,TRBJ2-7,CAWSQDRGAYEQYF
TRBV20-1,TRBJ2-1,CSAGAGLYNEQFF
TRBV7-9,TRBJ2-3,CASSPVGPRDTQYF